The 26 T cell receptor beta chains listed next were all sequenced from one sample in a study of human T cells and chemical hapten exposure. The time point is: pre-sensitization, week 0. As for treatment: therapeutic diphenylcyclopropenone sensitization with weekly scalp DPC. Each CDR3 protein gets one entry after TCRdb re-called the RACE reads with MiXCR. The sample shows fewer than 200,000 distinct CDR3 sequences, about 31% of them seen only once. Source: whole blood, taken in connection with sensitization to the hapten diphenylcyclopropenone (DPC). These receptors originate from a woman aged 25 to 45 with alopecia areata. Some clones in this sample may be carry-over from other donors' samples.

This clonotype was counted only a few times. This chain joins TRBV5-4 and TRBJ1-2; D possibly corresponds to TRBD1 (6 bases). Trimming left V 0 bases short and J 2 bases short, with 8 bases between. Germline V lookup: CDR1 SGHNT, CDR2 YYREEE (reference sequence). The CDR3 sequence is 14 residues long. In nucleotides, the CDR3 is TGTGCCAGCAGCTTGGCAGGACAGAACTATGGCTACACCTTC. It specifies CASSLAGQNYGYTF.

As for this clonotype: The final CDR3 position lacks the conserved phenylalanine or tryptophan, pointing to a likely read error. The chain employs TRBV29-1 and TRBJ1-2; D is perhaps TRBD1 (6 bases). The CDR3 runs to 13 residues. The germline V gene has CDR1 SQVTM and CDR2 ANQGSEA. V gave up 6 bases and J gave up 1 base, with 12 bases separating them. CDR3 sequence reads: CSVSRQVNYGYTL. The CDR3 DNA follows: TGCAGCGTCTCACGACAGGTTAACTATGGCTACACCTTA.

The CDR3 sequence is CASRRDRKGSGYTF. As DNA, the CDR3 is TGTGCCAGCCGCCGGGACAGGAAAGGGTCCGGCTACACCTTC. V gene TRBV6-5 combines with J gene TRBJ1-2; 8 bases are shared with TRBD1. CDR3 size: 14 residues. Germline values: CDR1 MNHEY, CDR2 SVGAGI. The V segment lost 8 bases and the J segment 8 bases; nucleotides outside the gene matches: 13.

V gene TRBV10-3 combines with J gene TRBJ2-7; no clear D gene. This CDR3 contains 11 residues. V lost 3 bases and J lost 5, with 5 bases in between. Germline CDR1 reads ENHRY; CDR2 reads SYGVKD. In nucleotides, the CDR3 is TGTGCCATCAGTGAATGGGACGAGCAGTACTTC. This encodes CAISEWDEQYF.

This chain links TRBV5-4 with TRBJ1-1; no reliable D call. V gave up 0 bases and J gave up 1 base, with 13 bases separating them. CDR3 length: 16 amino acids. Germline V gene sequence: CDR1 SGHNT, CDR2 YYREEE (reference sequence). CDR3 region: CASSLAGYSKNTEAFF. The CDR3 DNA follows: TGTGCCAGCAGCTTGGCCGGTTACAGTAAGAACACTGAAGCTTTCTTT. The full variable domain, rest sourced from reference TRBV5-4 and TRBJ1-1, is ETGVTQSPTHLIKTRGQQVTLRCSSQSGHNTVSWYQQALGQGPQFIFQYYREEENGRGNFPPRFSGLQFPNYSSELNVNALELDDSALYLCASSLAGYSKNTEAFFGQGTRLTVV.

The rearrangement uses TRBV28 and TRBJ1-1; TRBD1 matches at 7 bases. The germline V gene encodes CDR1 MDHEN and CDR2 SYDVKM. This CDR3 comprises 11 residues. Germline trimming cut 9 bases from V and 6 bases from J; bases unmatched to any gene: 4. The CDR3 is CARDRWAEAFF. The CDR3 DNA follows: TGTGCCAGGGACAGGTGGGCTGAAGCTTTCTTT.

This clonotype was seen a few times. V is TRBV9 and J is TRBJ2-7, with TRBD1 identical over 7 bases. The CDR3 has 16 residues. The V segment lost 4 bases and the J segment 2 bases; nucleotides outside the gene matches: 12. In germline, CDR1 is SGDLS, CDR2 YYNGEE. In DNA form, the CDR3 reads TGTGCCAGCAGCATCGGAACAGGGGTTAAAACCTACGAGCAGTACTTC. Its protein is CASSIGTGVKTYEQYF.

The rearrangement joins TRBV5-1 to TRBJ2-2, with TRBD1 matching 7 bases. With 0 bases clipped from V and 3 bases from J, the junction kept 5 bases outside the gene matches. The CDR3 sequence is 16 residues long. Germline CDR1 SGHRS, CDR2 YFSETQ. The CDR3 loop reads CASSLDQQGHTGELFF. The CDR3 coding sequence is TGCGCCAGCAGCTTGGACCAACAGGGGCACACCGGGGAGCTGTTTTTT.

DNA of the CDR3: TGTGCCAGCAGCCAAGGGGCCCTGAGGGAGAATTCACCCCTCCACTTT. Protein sequence: CASSQGALRENSPLHF. The rearrangement uses TRBV4-2 and TRBJ1-6; D call uncertain. Trimming cost V 1 base and J 7 bases, with 14 bases left between them. Germline V gene lookup returns CDR1 LGHNA and CDR2 YNFKEQ. This CDR3 is built from 16 residues.

This clonotype was seen more than once but under ten times. One junction end disagrees with the germline gene, perhaps due to a read error. As DNA, the CDR3 is TGTGCCAGCAGTTACTCTAGAAACACCATATATTTT. Protein product: CASSYSRNTIYF. V usage is TRBV6-6 and J usage is TRBJ1-3; D unclear. The CDR3 is made up of 12 amino acids. Germline CDR1 MNHNY, CDR2 SVGAGI (reference sequence).

The chain is built from TRBV2 and TRBJ2-2, with 7 bases lining up with TRBD1. CDR3 size: 14 residues. Germline V gene sequence: CDR1 SNHLY, CDR2 FYNNEI. V lost 6 bases to trimming and J lost 1 base; unmatched junction nucleotides: 2. The CDR3 here is CASSRTGNTGELFF. As DNA, the CDR3 is TGTGCCAGCAGCCGGACAGGGAACACCGGGGAGCTGTTTTTT.

The chain has TRBV3-1 and TRBJ1-4; D remains ambiguous. Germline V CDR1 and CDR2: LGHDT, YNNKEL (reference sequence). The CDR3 runs to 14 residues. V gave up 1 base and J gave up 5 bases, with 8 bases separating them. CDR3 nucleotides: TGTGCCAGCAGCCAAGGGGTCCGAAATGAAAAACTGTTTTTT. Its protein is CASSQGVRNEKLFF.

The table lists this clonotype with many counts. CDR3 DNA: TGTGCCAGCAGCCGTGGACAGGGTTATGGCTACACCTTC. Its protein is CASSRGQGYGYTF. This chain links TRBV12-3 or TRBV12-4 with TRBJ1-2, with 8 bases lining up with TRBD1. V shed 6 bases and J 5 bases; nucleotides not matched to a gene: 5. CDR3 length: 13 residues.

The CDR3 loop reads CASSFGQGQGYTF. CDR3 nucleotide sequence: TGTGCCAGCAGCTTCGGACAGGGTCAGGGCTACACCTTC. V usage is TRBV7-3 and J usage is TRBJ1-2, with 8 bases lining up with TRBD1. V was pared by 3 bases and J by 8 bases, with 5 bases of the junction left unmatched. The CDR3 is made up of 13 amino acids. Germline lookup yields CDR1 SGHTA and CDR2 FQGTGA.

This clonotype was detected a few times. The CDR3 is CASSRREVLDTQYF. CDR3 DNA: TGTGCCAGCTCAAGGCGGGAAGTCCTAGATACGCAGTATTTT. The chain recombines TRBV18 with TRBJ2-3, with D possibly being TRBD2 (6 bases). V lost 5 bases to trimming and J lost 5 bases, with 14 bases between them. CDR1 is KGHSH and CDR2 is LQKENI in the germline V gene. CDR3 length: 14 amino acids. Full variable domain (remainder filled in from reference TRBV18 and TRBJ2-3): NAGVMQNPRHLVRRRGQEARLRCSPMKGHSHVYWYRQLPEEGLKFMVYLQKENIIDESGMPKERFSAEFPKEGPSILRIQQVVRGDSAAYFCASSRREVLDTQYFGPGTRLTVL.

This chain joins TRBV5-1 and TRBJ2-1; unclear D gene. The germline CDR1 and CDR2 sequences are SGHRS and YFSETQ. The CDR3 consists of 14 residues. The V end was cut by 4 bases, the J end by 1 base, with 9 bases between. The CDR3 DNA follows: TGCGCCAGCAGCGCAACAGATTCCTACAATGAGCAGTTCTTC. It is translated as CASSATDSYNEQFF. The full variable domain, rest sourced from reference TRBV5-1 and TRBJ2-1, is KAGVTQTPRYLIKTRGQQVTLSCSPISGHRSVSWYQQTPGQGLQFLFEYFSETQRNKGNFPGRFSGRQFSNSRSEMNVSTLELGDSALYLCASSATDSYNEQFFGPGTRLTVL.

This clonotype has only a few counts. V gene TRBV6-2 or TRBV6-3 combines with J gene TRBJ2-1; 16 nucleotides agree with TRBD2. Trimming removed 1 base from V and 7 bases from J; junction bases left unmatched: 4. CDR3 length equals 17 residues. CDR1 is MNHEY and CDR2 is SVGEGT in the germline V gene. The DNA for the CDR3 is TGTGCCAGCAGTTACTTGGGACTAGCGGGAGGGGGGAATGAGCAGTTCTTC. As protein: CASSYLGLAGGGNEQFF.

This clonotype occurred a few times. The chain links TRBV7-2 to TRBJ2-5; 8 bases match TRBD1. The length of the CDR3 is 15 residues. J lost 1 base, V lost 4 bases, and 5 bases had no gene match. Germline lookup yields CDR1 SGHTA and CDR2 FQGNSA. CDR3 protein: CASSSQTGVQETQYF. CDR3 sequence (DNA): TGTGCCAGCAGCTCGCAGACAGGGGTCCAAGAGACCCAGTACTTC. Based on the CDR3 plus reference TRBV7-2 and TRBJ2-5, the full variable domain is GAGVSQSPSNKVTEKGKDVELRCDPISGHTALYWYRQSLGQGLEFLIYFQGNSAPDKSGLPSDRFSAERTGGSVSTLTIQRTQQEDSAVYLCASSSQTGVQETQYFGPGTRLLVL.

This clonotype was observed a few times. The J gene is TRBJ2-5, the V gene TRBV29-1, with TRBD2 matching 10 bases. The germline V gene encodes CDR1 SQVTM and CDR2 ANQGSEA. The CDR3 is 14 residues long. Germline trimming cut 3 bases from V and 1 base from J; bases unmatched to any gene: 2. CDR3 nucleotides: TGCAGCGTTGATCCTAGCGGGAGCCAAGAGACCCAGTACTTC. Protein: CSVDPSGSQETQYF.

This clonotype was seen more than once but under ten times. The chain couples TRBV11-1 to TRBJ2-1; no clear D gene. From germline, CDR1 is SGHAT and CDR2 FQDESV (reference sequence). The CDR3 spans 15 residues. Trimming pared 5 bases from V and 9 bases from J, leaving 20 bases between. The CDR3 region is CASSPPQRQSAEQFF. The DNA of the CDR3 is TGTGCCAGCAGCCCCCCCCAGCGTCAGTCGGCTGAGCAGTTCTTC.

The chain combines TRBV29-1 with TRBJ1-2, with 8 bases matching TRBD1. Germline trimming cut 5 bases from V and 4 bases from J; bases unmatched to any gene: 9. CDR1 is SQVTM, CDR2 ANQGSEA, per germline. The length of the CDR3 is 14 residues. The CDR3 loop is CSVRTGREVYGYTF. In DNA form, the CDR3 reads TGCAGCGTTCGGACAGGGAGGGAGGTCTATGGCTACACCTTC.

The V gene is TRBV20-1, the J gene TRBJ1-4, with 7 nucleotides matching TRBD1. The CDR3 sequence is 11 residues long. Germline V gene sequence: CDR1 DFQATT, CDR2 SNEGSKA (reference sequence). Germline trimming cut 4 bases from V and 8 bases from J; bases unmatched to any gene: 1. DNA of the CDR3: TGCAGTGCTATGACAGGGGAAAAACTGTTTTTT. Protein: CSAMTGEKLFF.

The chain carries TRBV3-1 and TRBJ1-1; D is perhaps TRBD1 (6 bases). The CDR3 contains 12 residues. The germline gives CDR1 LGHDT, CDR2 YNNKEL (reference sequence). Trimming took 4 bases from V and 8 from J, leaving 11 bases between them. The CDR3 here is CASSPRQEEAFF. DNA for the CDR3: TGTGCCAGCAGCCCCCGACAGGAGGAAGCTTTCTTT.

This sequence joins TRBV27 and TRBJ1-1; D might be TRBD1 (6 bases). The ends were cut back, 8 bases at V and 1 base at J, with 14 bases in the middle. CDR1 is MNHEY and CDR2 is SMNVEV in the germline V gene (reference sequence). The CDR3 extends over 14 amino acids. CDR3 in DNA: TGTGCCAGCCTGACAGGCAACCCGAACACTGAAGCTTTCTTT. Translation: CASLTGNPNTEAFF.

The J gene is TRBJ1-5, the V gene TRBV28, with 7 bases matching TRBD1. V dropped 4 bases and J dropped 3; count of bases not matched to a gene: 6. The V gene's germline CDR1 is MDHEN and CDR2 SYDVKM. The CDR3 runs 15 residues. The chain's CDR3 is CASSSGQVINQPQHF. In nucleotides, the CDR3 is TGTGCCAGCAGTTCCGGACAGGTGATCAATCAGCCCCAGCATTTT.

This clonotype has a handful of counts. The CDR3 protein is CASSRTGGLPDEQFF. Here the CDR3 DNA reads TGTGCCAGCAGCCGAACAGGGGGACTCCCCGATGAGCAGTTCTTC. The chain carries TRBV9 and TRBJ2-1; 8 bases are a match to TRBD1. In germline, CDR1 is SGDLS, CDR2 YYNGEE. CDR3 size: 15 residues. V lost 4 bases to trimming and J lost 8 bases; unmatched junction nucleotides: 11.